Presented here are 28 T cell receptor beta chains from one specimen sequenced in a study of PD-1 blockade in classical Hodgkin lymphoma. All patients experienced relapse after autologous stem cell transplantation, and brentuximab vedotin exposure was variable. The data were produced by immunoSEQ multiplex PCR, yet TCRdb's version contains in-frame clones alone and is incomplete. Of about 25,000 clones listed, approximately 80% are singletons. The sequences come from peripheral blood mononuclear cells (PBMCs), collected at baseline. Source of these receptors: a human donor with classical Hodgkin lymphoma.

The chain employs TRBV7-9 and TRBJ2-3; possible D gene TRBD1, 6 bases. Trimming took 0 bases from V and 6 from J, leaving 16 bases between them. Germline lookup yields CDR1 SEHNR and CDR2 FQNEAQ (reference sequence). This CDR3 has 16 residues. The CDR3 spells CASSLARAGAHDTQYF. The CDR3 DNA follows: TGTGCCAGCAGCTTAGCGCGAGCAGGGGCCCACGATACGCAGTATTTT.

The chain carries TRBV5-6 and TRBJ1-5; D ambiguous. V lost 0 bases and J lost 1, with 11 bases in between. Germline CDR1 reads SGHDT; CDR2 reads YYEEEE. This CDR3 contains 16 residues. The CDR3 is CASSLGQSESNQPQHF. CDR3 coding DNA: TGTGCCAGCAGCTTGGGCCAGTCGGAAAGCAATCAGCCCCAGCATTTT.

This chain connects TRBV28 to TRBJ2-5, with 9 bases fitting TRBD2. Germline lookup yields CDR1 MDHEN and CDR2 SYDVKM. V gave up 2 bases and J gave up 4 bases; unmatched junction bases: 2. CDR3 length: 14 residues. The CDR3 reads CASSLAGGRETQYF. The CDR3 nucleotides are TGTGCCAGCAGTTTAGCGGGGGGGAGAGAGACCCAGTACTTC.

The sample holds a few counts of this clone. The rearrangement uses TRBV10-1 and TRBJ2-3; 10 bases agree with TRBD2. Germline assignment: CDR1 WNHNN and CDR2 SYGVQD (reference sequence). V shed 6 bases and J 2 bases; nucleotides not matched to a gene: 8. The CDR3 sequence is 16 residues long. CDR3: CASSWTSGGATDTQYF. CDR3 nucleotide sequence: TGCGCCAGCAGCTGGACTAGCGGCGGGGCCACAGATACGCAGTATTTT.

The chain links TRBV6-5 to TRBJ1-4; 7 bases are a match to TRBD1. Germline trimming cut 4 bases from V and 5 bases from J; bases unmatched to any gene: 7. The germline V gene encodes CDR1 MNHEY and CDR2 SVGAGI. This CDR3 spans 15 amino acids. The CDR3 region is CASSLTGAENEKLFF. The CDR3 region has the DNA TGTGCCAGCAGTTTAACAGGGGCCGAAAATGAAAAACTGTTTTTT.

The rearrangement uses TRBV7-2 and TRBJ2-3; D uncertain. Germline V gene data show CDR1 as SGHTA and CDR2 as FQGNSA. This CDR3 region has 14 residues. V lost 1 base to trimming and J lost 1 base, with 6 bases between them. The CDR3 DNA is TGTGCCAGCAGCTTAGGTGTCGGCACAGATACGCAGTATTTT. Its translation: CASSLGVGTDTQYF.

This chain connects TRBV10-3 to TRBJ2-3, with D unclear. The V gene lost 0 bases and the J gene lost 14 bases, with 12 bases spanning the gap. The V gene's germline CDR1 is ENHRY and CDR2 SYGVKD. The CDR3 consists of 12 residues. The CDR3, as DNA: TGTGCCATCAGTGAGTCGGCCATGACCCCGTATTTT. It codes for CAISESAMTPYF.

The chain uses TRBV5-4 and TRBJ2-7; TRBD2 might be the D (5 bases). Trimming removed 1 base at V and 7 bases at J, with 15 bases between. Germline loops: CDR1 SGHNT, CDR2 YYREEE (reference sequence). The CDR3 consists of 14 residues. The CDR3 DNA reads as TGTGCCAGCAGCTTGTCGGCTAGCATCTGGGAGCAGTACTTC. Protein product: CASSLSASIWEQYF.

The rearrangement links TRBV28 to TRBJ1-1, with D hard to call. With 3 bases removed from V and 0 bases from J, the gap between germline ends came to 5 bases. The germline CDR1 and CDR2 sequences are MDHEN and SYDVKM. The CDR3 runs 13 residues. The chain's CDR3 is CASSFIMNTEAFF. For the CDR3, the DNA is TGTGCCAGCAGTTTTATAATGAACACTGAAGCTTTCTTT.

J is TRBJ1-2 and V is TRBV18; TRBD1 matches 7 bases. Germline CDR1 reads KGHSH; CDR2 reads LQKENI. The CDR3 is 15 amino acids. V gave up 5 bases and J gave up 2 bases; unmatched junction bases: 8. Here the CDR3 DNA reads TGTGCCAGCTCAGCCTCCGGGACAGTCAACTATGGCTACACCTTC. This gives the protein CASSASGTVNYGYTF.

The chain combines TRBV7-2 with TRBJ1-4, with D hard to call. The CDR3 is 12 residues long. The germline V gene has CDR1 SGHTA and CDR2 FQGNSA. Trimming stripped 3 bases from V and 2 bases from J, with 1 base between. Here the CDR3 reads CASSFTNEKLFF. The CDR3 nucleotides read TGTGCCAGCAGCTTCACTAATGAAAAACTGTTTTTT.

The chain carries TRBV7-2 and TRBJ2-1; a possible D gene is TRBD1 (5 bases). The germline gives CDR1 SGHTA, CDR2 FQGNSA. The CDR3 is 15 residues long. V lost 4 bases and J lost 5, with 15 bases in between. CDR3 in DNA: TGTGCCAGCAGCTCCTGGGTCCGGACAAACAATGAGCAGTTCTTC. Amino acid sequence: CASSSWVRTNNEQFF.

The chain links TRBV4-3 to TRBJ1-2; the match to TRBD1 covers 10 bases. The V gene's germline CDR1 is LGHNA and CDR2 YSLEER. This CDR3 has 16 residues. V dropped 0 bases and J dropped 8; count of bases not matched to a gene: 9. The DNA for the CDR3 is TGCGCCAGCAGCCAAGAGGGACAGGGGCTGACACAGGGCTACACCTTC. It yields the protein CASSQEGQGLTQGYTF.

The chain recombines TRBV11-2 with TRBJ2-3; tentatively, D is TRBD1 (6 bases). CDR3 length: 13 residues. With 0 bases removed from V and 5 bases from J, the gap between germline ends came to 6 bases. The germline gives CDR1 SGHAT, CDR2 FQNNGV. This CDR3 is CASSLDRGDTQYF. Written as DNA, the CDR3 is TGTGCCAGCAGCTTAGACAGGGGAGATACGCAGTATTTT.

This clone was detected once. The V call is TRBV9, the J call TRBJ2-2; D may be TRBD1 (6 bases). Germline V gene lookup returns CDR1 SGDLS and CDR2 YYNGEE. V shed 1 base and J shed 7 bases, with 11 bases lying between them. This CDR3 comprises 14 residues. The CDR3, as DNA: TGTGCCAGCAGCGTAAGGACAGAGGGCGGGGAGCTGTTTTTT. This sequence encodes CASSVRTEGGELFF.

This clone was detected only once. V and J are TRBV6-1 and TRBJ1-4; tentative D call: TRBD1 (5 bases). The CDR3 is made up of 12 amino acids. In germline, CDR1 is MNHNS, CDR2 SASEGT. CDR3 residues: CASNGGGEKLFF. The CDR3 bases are TGTGCTAGTAACGGGGGAGGGGAAAAACTGTTTTTT.

CDR3 in amino acids: CASSNPRDTDYEQYF. The CDR3, as DNA: TGCGCCAGCAGTAATCCCCGGGACACCGACTACGAGCAGTACTTC. J is TRBJ2-7 and V is TRBV23-1; D might be TRBD1 (6 bases). TRBV23-1 is an open reading frame, and its role is uncertain. Trimming removed 5 bases at V and 3 bases at J, with 17 bases between. The CDR3 is made up of 15 amino acids.

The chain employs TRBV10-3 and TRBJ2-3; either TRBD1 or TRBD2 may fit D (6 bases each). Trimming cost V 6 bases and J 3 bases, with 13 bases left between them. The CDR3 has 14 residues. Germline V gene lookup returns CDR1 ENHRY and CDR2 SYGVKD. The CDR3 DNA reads TGTGCCATCAGACAAAGGGGGGATACAGATACGCAGTATTTT. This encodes CAIRQRGDTDTQYF.

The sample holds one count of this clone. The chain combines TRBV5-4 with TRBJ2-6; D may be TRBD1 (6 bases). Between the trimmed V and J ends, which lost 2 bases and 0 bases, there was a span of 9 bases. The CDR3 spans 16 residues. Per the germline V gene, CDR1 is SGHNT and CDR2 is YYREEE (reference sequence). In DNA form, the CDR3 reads TGTGCCAGCAGCTTAGACAGGATCTCTGGGGCCAACGTCCTGACTTTC. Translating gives CASSLDRISGANVLTF.

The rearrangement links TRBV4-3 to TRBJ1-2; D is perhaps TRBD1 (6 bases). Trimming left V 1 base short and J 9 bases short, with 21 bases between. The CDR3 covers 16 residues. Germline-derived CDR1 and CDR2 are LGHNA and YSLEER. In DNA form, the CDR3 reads TGCGCCAGCAGCCAAGGGCTTTCAGGGGCCGCCGATAGCTACACCTTC. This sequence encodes CASSQGLSGAADSYTF.

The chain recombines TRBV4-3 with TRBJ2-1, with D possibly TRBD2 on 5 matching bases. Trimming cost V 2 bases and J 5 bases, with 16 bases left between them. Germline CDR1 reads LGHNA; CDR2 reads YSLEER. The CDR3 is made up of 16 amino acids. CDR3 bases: TGCGCCAGCAGCCAAATTTGGGGAGCTCTGAACAATGAGCAGTTCTTC. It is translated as CASSQIWGALNNEQFF.

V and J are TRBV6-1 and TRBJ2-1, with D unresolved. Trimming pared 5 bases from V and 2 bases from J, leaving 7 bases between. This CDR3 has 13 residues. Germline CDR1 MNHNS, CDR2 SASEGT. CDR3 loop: CASSSGPYNEQFF. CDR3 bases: TGTGCCAGCAGTTCCGGGCCCTACAATGAGCAGTTCTTC.

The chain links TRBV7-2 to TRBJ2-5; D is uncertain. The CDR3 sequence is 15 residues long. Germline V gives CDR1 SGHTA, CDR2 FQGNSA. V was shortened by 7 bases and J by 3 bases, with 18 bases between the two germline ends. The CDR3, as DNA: TGTGCCAGCACGGGCCAGTTTCGGCCGAAAGAGACCCAGTACTTC. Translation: CASTGQFRPKETQYF.

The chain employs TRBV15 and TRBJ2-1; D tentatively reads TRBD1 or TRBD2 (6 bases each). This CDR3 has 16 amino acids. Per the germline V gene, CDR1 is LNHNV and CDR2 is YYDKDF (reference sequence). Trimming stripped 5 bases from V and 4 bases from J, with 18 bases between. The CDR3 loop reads CATSANRAGGYNEQFF. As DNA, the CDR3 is TGTGCCACCAGCGCGAACAGGGCCGGGGGTTACAATGAGCAGTTCTTC. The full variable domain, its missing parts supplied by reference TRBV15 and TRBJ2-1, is DAMVIQNPRYQVTQFGKPVTLSCSQTLNHNVMYWYQQKSSQAPKLLFHYYDKDFNNEADTPDNFQSRRPNTSFCFLDIRSPGLGDTAMYLCATSANRAGGYNEQFFGPGTRLTVL.

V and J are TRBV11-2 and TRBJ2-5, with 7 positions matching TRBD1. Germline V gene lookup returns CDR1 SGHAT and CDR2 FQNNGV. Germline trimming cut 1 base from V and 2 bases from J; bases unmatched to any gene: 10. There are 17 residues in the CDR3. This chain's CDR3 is CASSLGDRFWLQETQYF. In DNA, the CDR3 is TGTGCCAGCAGCTTAGGGGACAGATTCTGGTTGCAAGAGACCCAGTACTTC.

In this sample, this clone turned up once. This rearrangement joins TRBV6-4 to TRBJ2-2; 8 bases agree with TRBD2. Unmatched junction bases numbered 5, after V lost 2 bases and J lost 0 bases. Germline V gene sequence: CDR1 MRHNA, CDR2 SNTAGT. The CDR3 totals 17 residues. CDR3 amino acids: CASSDRGSGANTGELFF. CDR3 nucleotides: TGTGCCAGCAGTGACCGGGGTAGCGGGGCGAACACCGGGGAGCTGTTTTTT.

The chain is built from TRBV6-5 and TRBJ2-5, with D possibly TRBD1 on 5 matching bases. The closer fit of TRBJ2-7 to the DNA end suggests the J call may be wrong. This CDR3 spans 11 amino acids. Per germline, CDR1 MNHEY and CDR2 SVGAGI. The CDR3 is CASIGVHEQYF. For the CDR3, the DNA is TGTGCCAGCATAGGGGTGCACGAGCAGTACTTC.

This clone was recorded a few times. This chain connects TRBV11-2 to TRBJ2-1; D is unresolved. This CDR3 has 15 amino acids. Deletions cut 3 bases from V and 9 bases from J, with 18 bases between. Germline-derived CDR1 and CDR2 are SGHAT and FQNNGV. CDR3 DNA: TGTGCCAGCAGCTTTAATCCCACTAACAAGGGTGAGCAGTTCTTC. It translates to CASSFNPTNKGEQFF.